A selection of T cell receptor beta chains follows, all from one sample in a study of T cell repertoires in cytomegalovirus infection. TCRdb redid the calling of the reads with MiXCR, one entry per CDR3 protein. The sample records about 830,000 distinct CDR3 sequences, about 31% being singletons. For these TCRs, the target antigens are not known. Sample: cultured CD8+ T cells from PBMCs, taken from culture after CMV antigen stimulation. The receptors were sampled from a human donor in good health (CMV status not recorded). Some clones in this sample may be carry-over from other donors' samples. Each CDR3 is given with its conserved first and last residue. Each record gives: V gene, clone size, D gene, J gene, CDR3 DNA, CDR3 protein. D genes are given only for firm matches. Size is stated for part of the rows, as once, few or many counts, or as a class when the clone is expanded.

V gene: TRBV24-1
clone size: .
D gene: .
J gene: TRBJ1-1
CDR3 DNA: TGTGCCACCAGTGACTCTGGGACCTTGGGCGCTTTCTTT
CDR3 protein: CATSDSGTLGAFF

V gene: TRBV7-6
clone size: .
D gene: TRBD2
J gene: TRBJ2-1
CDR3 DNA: TGTGCCAGCAGCCCTCTAGTTGGGGGGGGGGGCAATGAGCAGTTCTTC
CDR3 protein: CASSPLVGGGGNEQFF

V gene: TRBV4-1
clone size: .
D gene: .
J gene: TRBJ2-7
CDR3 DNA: TGCGCCAGCAGCCAAGATCGAAATGTGAATGGCTACGAGCAGTACTTC
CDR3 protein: CASSQDRNVNGYEQYF

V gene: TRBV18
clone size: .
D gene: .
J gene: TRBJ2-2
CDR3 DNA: TGTGCCAGCTCACCACCGGCCGGCGGCGGGGAGCTGTTTTTT
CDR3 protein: CASSPPAGGGELFF

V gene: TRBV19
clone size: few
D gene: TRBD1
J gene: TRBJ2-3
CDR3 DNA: TGTGCCAGTAGCCAAAGGGACAGGGGGCTCTCAGATACGCAGTATTTT
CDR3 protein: CASSQRDRGLSDTQYF

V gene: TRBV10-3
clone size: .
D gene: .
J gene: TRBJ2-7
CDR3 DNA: TGTGCCATCAGTGGTCCAGAGGGCAGGCCAGACGAGCAGTACTTC
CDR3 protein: CAISGPEGRPDEQYF

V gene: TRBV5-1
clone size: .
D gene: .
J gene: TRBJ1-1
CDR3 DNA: TGCGCCAGTAATTCCCATCCGAGGGCTGAAGCTTTCTTT
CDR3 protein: CASNSHPRAEAFF

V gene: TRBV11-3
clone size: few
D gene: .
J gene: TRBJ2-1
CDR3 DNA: TGTGCCAGCATGCCTGGGGGGCCCCGCTACAATGAGCAGTTCTTC
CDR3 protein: CASMPGGPRYNEQFF

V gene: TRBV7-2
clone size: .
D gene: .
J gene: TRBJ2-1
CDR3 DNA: TGTGCCAGCAGTCAAAGTCTCCTAGGGGTCAATGAGCAGTTCTTC
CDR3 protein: CASSQSLLGVNEQFF

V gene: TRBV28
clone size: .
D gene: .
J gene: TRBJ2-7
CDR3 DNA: TGTGCCAGCAGTTTGAGGGGAGATAGTGAGTACGAGCAGTACTTC
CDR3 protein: CASSLRGDSEYEQYF

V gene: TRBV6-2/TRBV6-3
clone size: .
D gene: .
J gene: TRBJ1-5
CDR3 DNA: TGTGCCAGCAGTGACCGACACGACTTTAGCAATCAGCCCCAGCATTTT
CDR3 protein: CASSDRHDFSNQPQHF

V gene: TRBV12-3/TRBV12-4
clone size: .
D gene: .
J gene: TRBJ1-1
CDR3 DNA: TGTGCCAGCAGTTGGTTGGCGGGGACTGAAGCTTTCTTT
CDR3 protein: CASSWLAGTEAFF

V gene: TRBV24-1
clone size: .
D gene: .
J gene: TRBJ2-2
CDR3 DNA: TGTGCCACCAGTGATTTCGCCAACACCGGGGAGCTGTTTTTT
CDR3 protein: CATSDFANTGELFF

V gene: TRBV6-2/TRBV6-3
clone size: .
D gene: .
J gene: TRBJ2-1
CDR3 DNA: TGTGCCAGCAGTTACTCGATAGTTGGGGGGCGGGACGAACTCAACAATGAGCAGTTCTTC
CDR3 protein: CASSYSIVGGRDELNNEQFF

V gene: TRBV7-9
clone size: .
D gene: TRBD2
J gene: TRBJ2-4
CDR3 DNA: TGTGCCATCCTCCTCTTGGGGGGAGGGGACATTCAGTACTTC
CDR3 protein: CAILLLGGGDIQYF

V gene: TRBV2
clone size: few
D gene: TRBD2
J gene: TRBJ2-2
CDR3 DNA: TGTGCCAGCATAGGTCTAGCGGGGGCTTCGGGCACCGGGGAGCTGTTTTTT
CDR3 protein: CASIGLAGASGTGELFF

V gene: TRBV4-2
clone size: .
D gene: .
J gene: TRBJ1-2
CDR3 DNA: TGTGCCAGCAGCCAAGATAAAACCTTCAGGATCTATGGCTACACCTTC
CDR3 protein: CASSQDKTFRIYGYTF

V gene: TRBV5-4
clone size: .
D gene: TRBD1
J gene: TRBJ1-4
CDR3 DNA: TGTGCCAGCAGCACAGGGGAGGGAGAAAAACTGTTTTTT
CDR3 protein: CASSTGEGEKLFF

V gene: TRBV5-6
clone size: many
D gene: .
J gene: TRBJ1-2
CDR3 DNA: TGTGCCAGCAGCTTTCGACAGACGTTGGGCGGCTACACCTTC
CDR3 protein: CASSFRQTLGGYTF

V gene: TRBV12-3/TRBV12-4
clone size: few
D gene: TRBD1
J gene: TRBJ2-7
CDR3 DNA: TGTGCCAGCACCAGGACAGGGGTGTTCCACGAGCAGTACTTC
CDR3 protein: CASTRTGVFHEQYF

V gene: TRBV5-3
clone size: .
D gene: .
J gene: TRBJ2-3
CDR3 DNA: TGTGCCAGCGTGGGGGGGCTCGCGACAGATACGCAGTATTTT
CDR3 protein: CASVGGLATDTQYF

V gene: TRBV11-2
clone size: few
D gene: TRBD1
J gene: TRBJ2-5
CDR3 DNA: TGTGCCAGCAGCTCTCCGGACAGGGACCTCCAAGAGACCCAGTACTTC
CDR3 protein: CASSSPDRDLQETQYF

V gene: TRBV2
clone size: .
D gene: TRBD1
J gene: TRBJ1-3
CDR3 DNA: TGTGCCAGCAGCGTCCGACAGGGAGGAAACACCATATATTTT
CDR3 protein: CASSVRQGGNTIYF

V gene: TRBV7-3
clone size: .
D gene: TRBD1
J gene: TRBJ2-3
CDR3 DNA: TGTGCCAGCAGCCGCTGGGACAGGGCGACAGATATGCAGTATTTT
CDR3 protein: CASSRWDRATDMQYF

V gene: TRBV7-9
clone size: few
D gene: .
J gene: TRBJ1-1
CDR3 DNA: TGTGCCAGCAGCTCGTATCTGGAGGCACAGGGACAAGCTTTCTTT
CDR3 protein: CASSSYLEAQGQAFF

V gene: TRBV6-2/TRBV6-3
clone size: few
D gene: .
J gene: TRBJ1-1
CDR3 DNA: TGTGCCAGCGACCTGGGCAGGGAGAACACTGAAGCTTTCTTT
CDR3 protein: CASDLGRENTEAFF

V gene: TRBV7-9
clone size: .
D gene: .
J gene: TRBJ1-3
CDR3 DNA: TGTGCCAGCAGCTTAGTCACGGAGGGAACTGGAAACACCATATATTTT
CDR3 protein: CASSLVTEGTGNTIYF

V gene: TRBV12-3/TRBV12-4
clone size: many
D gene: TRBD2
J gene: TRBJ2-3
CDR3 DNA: TGTGCCAGCAGTCGACTAGCGGGGGGGCTTGATACGCAGTATTTT
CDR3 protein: CASSRLAGGLDTQYF

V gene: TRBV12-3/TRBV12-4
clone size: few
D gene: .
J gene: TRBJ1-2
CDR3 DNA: TGTGCCAGCAGTCCCACAACCGACTATGGCTACACCTTC
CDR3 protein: CASSPTTDYGYTF

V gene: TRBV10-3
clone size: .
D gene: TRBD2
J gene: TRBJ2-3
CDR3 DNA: TGTGCCATCAGTTCCAGCGGGGGGGCAGATACGCAGTATTTT
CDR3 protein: CAISSSGGADTQYF

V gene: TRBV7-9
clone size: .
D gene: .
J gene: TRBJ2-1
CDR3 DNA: TGTGCCAGCAGTACGGTAGGGGCCTACAATGAGCAGTTCTTC
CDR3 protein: CASSTVGAYNEQFF

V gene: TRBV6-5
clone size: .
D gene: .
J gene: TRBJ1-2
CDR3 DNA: TGTGCCAGCAGTTACGGGCCTGGCGGCGTTAACTATGGCTACACCTTC
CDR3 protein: CASSYGPGGVNYGYTF

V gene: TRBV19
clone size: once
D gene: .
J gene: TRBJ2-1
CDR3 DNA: TGTGCCAGTAGTATTCCCCCCTGGCGGAGTAATGGGGATGAGCAGTTCTTC
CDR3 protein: CASSIPPWRSNGDEQFF

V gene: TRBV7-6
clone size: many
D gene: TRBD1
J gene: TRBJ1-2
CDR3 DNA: TGTGCCAGCAGCGGAATAGGGACAGATCCTCTTGGCTACACCTTC
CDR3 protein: CASSGIGTDPLGYTF

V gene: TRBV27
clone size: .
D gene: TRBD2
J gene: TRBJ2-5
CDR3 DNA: TGTGCCAGCACCCTTAGTGGACTAGTCTCCGAGACCCAGTACTTC
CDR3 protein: CASTLSGLVSETQYF

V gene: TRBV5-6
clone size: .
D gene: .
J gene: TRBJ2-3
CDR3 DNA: TGTACCAGCAGCCAAGACGGGTTTGGGTCAGATACGCAGTATTTT
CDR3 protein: CTSSQDGFGSDTQYF

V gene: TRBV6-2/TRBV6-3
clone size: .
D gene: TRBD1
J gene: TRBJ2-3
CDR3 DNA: TGTGCCAGCAGTTACCCTGCCTTACGGATGACAGGGGGTAACACAGATACGCAGTATTTT
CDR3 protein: CASSYPALRMTGGNTDTQYF

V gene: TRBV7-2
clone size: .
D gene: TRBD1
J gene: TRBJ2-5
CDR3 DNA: TGTGCCAGCATCATGGGGACAGGGCGGGTGGAGACCCAGTACTTC
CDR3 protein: CASIMGTGRVETQYF

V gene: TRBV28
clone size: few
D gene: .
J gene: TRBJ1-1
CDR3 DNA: TGTGCCAGCAGTTTAAGAGGATTTGAAGCTTTCTTT
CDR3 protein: CASSLRGFEAFF

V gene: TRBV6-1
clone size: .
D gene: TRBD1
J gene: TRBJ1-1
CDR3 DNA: TGTGCCAGCAGTCTGGTACAGGGGCGCCGGGACACTGAAGCTTTCTTT
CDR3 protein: CASSLVQGRRDTEAFF

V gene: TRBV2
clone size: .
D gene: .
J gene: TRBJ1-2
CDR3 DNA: TGTGCCAGCAGTGGTTTGGGACTCCTCGGCTACACCTTC
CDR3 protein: CASSGLGLLGYTF

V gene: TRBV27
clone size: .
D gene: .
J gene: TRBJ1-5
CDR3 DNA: TGTGCCAGCAGTTTCCGGGGGAGAGACAATCAGCCCCAGCATTTT
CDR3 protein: CASSFRGRDNQPQHF

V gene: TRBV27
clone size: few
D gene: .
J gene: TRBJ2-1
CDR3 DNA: TGTGCCAGCAGTCCCCCCGGAGACGGCTCCTACAATGAGCAGTTCTTC
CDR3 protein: CASSPPGDGSYNEQFF

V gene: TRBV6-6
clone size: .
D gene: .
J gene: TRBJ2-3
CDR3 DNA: TGTGCCAGCAGTTACGACGCGGGGGCTACCACAGATACGCAGTATTTT
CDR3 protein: CASSYDAGATTDTQYF

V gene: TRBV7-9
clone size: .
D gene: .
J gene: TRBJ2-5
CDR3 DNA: TGTGCCAGCAGCTTCTCAAAACAGAGAGAGACCCAGTACTTC
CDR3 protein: CASSFSKQRETQYF

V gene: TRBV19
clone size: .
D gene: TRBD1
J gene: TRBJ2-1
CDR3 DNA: TGTGCCAGTAGTATTCCACCGGACAGGGCCTACAATGAGCAGTTCTTC
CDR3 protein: CASSIPPDRAYNEQFF

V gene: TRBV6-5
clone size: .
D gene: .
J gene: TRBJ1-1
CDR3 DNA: TGTGCCAGCAGTTGCAACCGCGACAGGCCCGAGAACACTGAAGCTTTCTTT
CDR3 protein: CASSCNRDRPENTEAFF

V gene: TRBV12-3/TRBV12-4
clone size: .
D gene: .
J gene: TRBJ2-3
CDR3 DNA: TGTGCCAGCAGTTTAGGAGAGGGTAGGACAGATACGCAGTATTTT
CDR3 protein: CASSLGEGRTDTQYF

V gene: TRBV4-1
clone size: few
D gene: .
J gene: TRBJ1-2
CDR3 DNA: TGCGCCAGCAGCCAAGGGGGGAGGGGGTGGCCCTATGGCTACACCTTC
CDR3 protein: CASSQGGRGWPYGYTF

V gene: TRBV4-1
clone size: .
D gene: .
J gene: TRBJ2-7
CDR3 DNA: TGCGCCAGCAGCCAAGAACAAGGGACGAACTACGAGCAGTACTTC
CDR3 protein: CASSQEQGTNYEQYF

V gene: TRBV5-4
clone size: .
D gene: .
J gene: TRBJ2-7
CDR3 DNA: TGTGCCAGCAGCCGAGGGTGGGACGGGACCTACGAGCAGTACTTC
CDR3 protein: CASSRGWDGTYEQYF

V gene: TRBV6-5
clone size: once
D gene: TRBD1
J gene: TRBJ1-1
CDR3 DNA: TGTGCCAGCAGGAAGGGGGCAGGCACTGAAGCTTTCTTT
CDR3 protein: CASRKGAGTEAFF

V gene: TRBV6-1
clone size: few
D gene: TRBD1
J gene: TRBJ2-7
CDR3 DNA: TGTGCCAGCAGCACAGGGGGCAGCGGGGTCTCCTACGAGCAGTACTTC
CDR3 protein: CASSTGGSGVSYEQYF

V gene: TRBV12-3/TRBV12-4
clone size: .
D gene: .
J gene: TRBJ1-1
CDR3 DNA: TGTGCCAGCACCCTCGGGGGGGGATGGGGCAACACTGAAGCTTTCTTT
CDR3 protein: CASTLGGGWGNTEAFF

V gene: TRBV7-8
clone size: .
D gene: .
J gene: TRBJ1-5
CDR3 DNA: TGTGCCAGCAGCCTACCAGGCGGGACTGGGCAGCCCCAGCATTTT
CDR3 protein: CASSLPGGTGQPQHF